Each of the 7 T cell receptor beta chains below was sequenced from the same sample in a study of cytomegalovirus exposure and HLA in healthy donors. The PCR ran on 60 Vbeta and 13 Jbeta primers. Produced via immunoSEQ multiplex PCR; TCRdb's table is partial and in-frame only. The sample records more than 80,000 clones, roughly 79% being singletons. Sequences were obtained from PBMCs. The receptors derive from a female donor in good health and CMV-seropositive.

This clone was seen more than once but under ten times. The rearrangement uses TRBV5-1 and TRBJ2-1; TRBD1 matches at 8 bases. This CDR3 contains 15 residues. Germline loops: CDR1 SGHRS, CDR2 YFSETQ. The V segment lost 3 bases and the J segment 3 bases; nucleotides outside the gene matches: 5. The CDR3 coding sequence is TGCGCCAGCAGCTCGACAGGGGTCAGCTACAATGAGCAGTTCTTC. Protein: CASSSTGVSYNEQFF.

In its sample, this clone was seen once. The chain has TRBV7-9 and TRBJ2-5, with 7 bases identical to TRBD1. The length of the CDR3 is 13 residues. Germline trimming cut 5 bases from V and 4 bases from J; bases unmatched to any gene: 4. The germline CDR1 and CDR2 sequences are SEHNR and FQNEAQ (reference sequence). The CDR3 DNA follows: TGTGCCAGCAGCCTAAGGGGGCCAGAGACCCAGTACTTC. Protein product: CASSLRGPETQYF.

The rearrangement joins TRBV29-1 to TRBJ1-2, with 7 bases aligning to TRBD1. The CDR3 runs to 14 residues. Germline loops: CDR1 SQVTM, CDR2 ANQGSEA. V was pared by 6 bases and J by 7 bases, with 14 bases of the junction left unmatched. The CDR3 nucleotides read TGCAGCGTCGCCCCCTGGCAGGGGGGTACTGGCTACACCTTC. Translation: CSVAPWQGGTGYTF.

The rearrangement links TRBV15 to TRBJ2-7; D is uncertain. V dropped 0 bases and J dropped 9 bases, with 9 bases sitting between them. The CDR3 has 12 amino acids. The V gene's germline CDR1 is LNHNV and CDR2 YYDKDF (reference sequence). This chain's CDR3 is CATSRDNSRQYF. The CDR3, as DNA: TGTGCCACCAGCAGAGATAACAGCCGGCAGTACTTC.

This clone came up once. This chain joins TRBV5-8 and TRBJ2-6, with TRBD1 matching 7 bases. The CDR3 has 17 residues. CDR1 and CDR2 from the germline V gene are SGHTS and YDEGEE. V trimming: 2 bases; J trimming: 0 bases; junction bases outside the gene matches: 5. The CDR3 nucleotides read TGTGCCAGCAGCTTAGACAGGGACCCCTCTGGGGCCAACGTCCTGACTTTC. This codes for CASSLDRDPSGANVLTF.

CDR3 coding DNA: TGTGCCACCAGCAGATGGACTAGCGGGGATGAGCAGTACTTC. Amino acids: CATSRWTSGDEQYF. The gene calls are TRBV15 and TRBJ2-7, with 12 bases identical to TRBD2. V shed 2 bases and J 7 bases; nucleotides not matched to a gene: 3. This CDR3 is built from 14 residues. CDR1 is LNHNV, CDR2 YYDKDF, per germline (reference sequence).

This chain links TRBV28 with TRBJ2-1; 9 bases are shared with TRBD2. CDR3 length: 16 residues. Germline lookup yields CDR1 MDHEN and CDR2 SYDVKM. V dropped 7 bases and J dropped 5; count of bases not matched to a gene: 12. The CDR3 region has the DNA TGTGCCAGCAAAGAAGGGCGGGAGGGACCTAACAATGAGCAGTTCTTC. Translating gives CASKEGREGPNNEQFF.